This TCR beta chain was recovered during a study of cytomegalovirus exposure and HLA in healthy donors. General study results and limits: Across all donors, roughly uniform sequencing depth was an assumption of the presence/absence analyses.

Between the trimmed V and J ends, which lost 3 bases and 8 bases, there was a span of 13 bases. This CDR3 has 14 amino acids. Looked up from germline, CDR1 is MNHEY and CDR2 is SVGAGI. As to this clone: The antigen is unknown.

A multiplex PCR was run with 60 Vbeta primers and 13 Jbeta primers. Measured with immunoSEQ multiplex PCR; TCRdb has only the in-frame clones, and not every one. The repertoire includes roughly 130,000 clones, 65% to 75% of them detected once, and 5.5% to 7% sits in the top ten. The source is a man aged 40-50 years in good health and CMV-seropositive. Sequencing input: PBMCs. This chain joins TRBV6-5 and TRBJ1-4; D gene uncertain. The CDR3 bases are TGTGCCAGCAGTTATGACTCGGGAGGCGAAAAACTGTTTTTT. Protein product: CASSYDSGGEKLFF.